The clone carrying this TCR beta chain was observed at least ten times. The authors produced cDNA by 5'RACE using 10-nucleotide random UMIs. TCRdb reprocessed the 5' RACE reads via MiXCR and lists one record per CDR3 protein. The sample yields 70,000 to 95,000 distinct CDR3 sequences, approximately 13% seen once. Time point defined: longitudinal time-point 2. This specimen comes from a study of neurological immune-mediated disorders. This receptor was obtained from a female donor with HTLV-1-associated myelopathy (HAM/TSP). Sequencing was done on a sample of PBMCs.

CDR3 coding DNA: TGTGCCAGCAGTTACGGGGTCTATGGCTACACCTTC. This gives the protein CASSYGVYGYTF. The chain recombines TRBV28 with TRBJ1-2, with no clear D. The CDR3 loop spans 12 amino acids. Trimming left V 4 bases short and J 4 bases short, with 7 bases between. Germline CDR1 MDHEN, CDR2 SYDVKM.